The 24 T cell receptor beta chains below were found in one sample sequenced in a study of cytomegalovirus exposure and HLA in healthy donors. Method: immunoSEQ multiplex PCR; TCRdb's copy keeps in-frame clones and lacks some. This sample has 200,000 or so clones, with approximately 87% found just once. Sequencing was carried out using PBMCs. These TCRs come from a woman aged 18-35 years in good health and CMV-seronegative.

This sequence joins TRBV7-8 and TRBJ1-1, with 8 bases aligning to TRBD1. Losses at the gene ends were 1 base for V and 4 bases for J; bases not matched to a gene: 5. There are 15 residues in the CDR3. The germline gives CDR1 SGHVS, CDR2 FQNEAQ. CDR3 in DNA: TGTGCCAGCAGCTTAGAGCAGGGGGCGCCCACTGAAGCTTTCTTT. Translation: CASSLEQGAPTEAFF. Full variable domain (remainder filled in from reference TRBV7-8 and TRBJ1-1): GAGVSQSPRYKVAKRGQDVALRCDPISGHVSLFWYQQALGQGPEFLTYFQNEAQLDKSGLPSDRFFAERPEGSVSTLKIQRTQQEDSAVYLCASSLEQGAPTEAFFGQGTRLTVV.

J is TRBJ1-2 and V is TRBV12-5; D gene uncertain. The V gene lost 3 bases and the J gene lost 2 bases, with 4 bases spanning the gap. The CDR3 is made up of 12 amino acids. The germline gives CDR1 LGHNT, CDR2 FRNRAP. The CDR3, as DNA: TGTGCTAGTGGTTTCGACAACTATGGCTACACCTTC. It encodes CASGFDNYGYTF.

This clone was seen more than once but under ten times. The chain uses TRBV2 and TRBJ1-5, with D unresolved. Trimming cost V 2 bases and J 4 bases, with 6 bases left between them. The CDR3 runs to 13 residues. From germline, CDR1 is SNHLY and CDR2 FYNNEI. The CDR3 nucleotides are TGTGCCAGCAGTGAAAAAGTGAATCAGCCCCAGCATTTT. Protein: CASSEKVNQPQHF. The whole variable domain, remainder taken from reference TRBV2 and TRBJ1-5, is EPEVTQTPSHQVTQMGQEVILRCVPISNHLYFYWYRQILGQKVEFLVSFYNNEISEKSEIFDDQFSVERPDGSNFTLKIRSTKLEDSAMYFCASSEKVNQPQHFGDGTRLSIL.

V and J are TRBV27 and TRBJ1-1, with a tentative D call TRBD1 (6 bases). V lost 4 bases and J lost 0, with 15 bases in between. This CDR3 is 16 amino acids long. Germline values: CDR1 MNHEY, CDR2 SMNVEV (reference sequence). CDR3 amino acids: CASSSRTADMNTEAFF. Written as DNA, the CDR3 is TGTGCCAGCAGTTCCCGGACAGCGGATATGAACACTGAAGCTTTCTTT.

CDR3 in amino acids: CASSEGGVGDYGYTF. The CDR3 bases are TGTGCCAGCAGTGAAGGAGGTGTGGGAGACTATGGCTACACCTTC. This chain joins TRBV6-1 and TRBJ1-2; D is unclear. The CDR3 loop spans 15 amino acids. Germline CDR1 reads MNHNS; CDR2 reads SASEGT. Trimming took 1 base from V and 3 from J, leaving 12 bases between them.

The chain uses TRBV28 and TRBJ1-2; 7 nucleotides line up with TRBD1. V lost 8 bases to trimming and J lost 4 bases; unmatched junction nucleotides: 7. CDR3 length equals 13 residues. Germline V CDR1 and CDR2: MDHEN, SYDVKM. The CDR3 sequence is CASGRTGVYGYTF. DNA of the CDR3: TGTGCCAGCGGTAGAACAGGGGTCTATGGCTACACCTTC.

V gene TRBV5-1 combines with J gene TRBJ2-1; TRBD1 aligns across 8 bases. This CDR3 contains 15 residues. V shed 4 bases, J shed 5 bases, and the junction held 8 bases outside the gene matches. Germline CDR1 is SGHRS and CDR2 is YFSETQ. CDR3 in DNA: TGCGCCAGCAGCCCCCGGACAGGGTGGGACAATGAGCAGTTCTTC. Protein: CASSPRTGWDNEQFF. Filled out from reference TRBV5-1 and TRBJ2-1, the complete variable domain reads KAGVTQTPRYLIKTRGQQVTLSCSPISGHRSVSWYQQTPGQGLQFLFEYFSETQRNKGNFPGRFSGRQFSNSRSEMNVSTLELGDSALYLCASSPRTGWDNEQFFGPGTRLTVL.

This clone was recorded a few times. The V gene is TRBV18, the J gene TRBJ1-5, with D unresolved. The CDR3 spans 17 residues. The V end lost 2 bases, the J end lost 2 bases, and 16 bases lay between the germline ends. Germline CDR1 KGHSH, CDR2 LQKENI. The CDR3: CASSPVSIVMGNQPQHF. CDR3 in DNA: TGTGCCAGCTCACCAGTCTCTATAGTGATGGGCAATCAGCCCCAGCATTTT.

V usage is TRBV5-4 and J usage is TRBJ1-2; D is undetermined. Germline V gene data show CDR1 as SGHNT and CDR2 as YYREEE (reference sequence). The CDR3 loop spans 13 amino acids. V lost 0 bases and J 8 bases, leaving 11 bases between the germline ends. CDR3 DNA: TGTGCCAGCAGCTTGGGCCAGATCGAGGGCTACACCTTC. Translating gives CASSLGQIEGYTF.

The chain links TRBV18 to TRBJ2-2; D not resolved. V was pared by 1 base and J by 7 bases, with 13 bases between. The CDR3 is 15 residues long. Germline loops: CDR1 KGHSH, CDR2 LQKENI. The CDR3 is CASSPLQGQDGELFF. CDR3 nucleotides: TGTGCCAGCTCACCACTCCAAGGCCAGGACGGGGAGCTGTTTTTT.

V gene TRBV11-2 combines with J gene TRBJ2-3; maybe TRBD1 (7 bases). V lost 0 bases and J 6 bases, leaving 13 bases between the germline ends. Germline V gives CDR1 SGHAT, CDR2 FQNNGV. This CDR3 is 15 amino acids long. CDR3 DNA: TGTGCCAGCAGCTTAGATCAGGGGGGTTCGGATACGCAGTATTTT. Protein sequence: CASSLDQGGSDTQYF.

V is TRBV5-1 and J is TRBJ2-1, with a possible D match to TRBD2 (6 bases). The CDR3 runs to 13 residues. Germline-derived CDR1 and CDR2 are SGHRS and YFSETQ. Trimming removed 5 bases at V and 3 bases at J, with 9 bases between. The CDR3 DNA sequence: TGCGCCAGCAGAACGGGGGACTACAATGAGCAGTTCTTC. It translates to CASRTGDYNEQFF. The whole variable domain, remainder taken from reference TRBV5-1 and TRBJ2-1, is KAGVTQTPRYLIKTRGQQVTLSCSPISGHRSVSWYQQTPGQGLQFLFEYFSETQRNKGNFPGRFSGRQFSNSRSEMNVSTLELGDSALYLCASRTGDYNEQFFGPGTRLTVL.

The V gene is TRBV5-5, the J gene TRBJ1-1; TRBD1 matches 7 bases. Trimming took 7 bases from V and 1 from J; bases not matched to a gene: 7. Germline-derived CDR1 and CDR2 are SGHKS and YYEKEE (reference sequence). CDR3 length: 14 amino acids. CDR3 residues: CASGPQGTNTEAFF. CDR3 in DNA: TGTGCCAGCGGACCACAGGGGACGAACACTGAAGCTTTCTTT. Looking up the rest from reference TRBV5-5 and TRBJ1-1 gives the full variable domain: DAGVTQSPTHLIKTRGQQVTLRCSPISGHKSVSWYQQVLGQGPQFIFQYYEKEERGRGNFPDRFSARQFPNYSSELNVNALLLGDSALYLCASGPQGTNTEAFFGQGTRLTVV.

The J gene is TRBJ1-1, the V gene TRBV4-2, with D perhaps matching TRBD1 (5 bases). The V and J ends lost 1 base and 5 bases respectively, with 20 bases between them. The CDR3 loop spans 17 amino acids. The germline gives CDR1 LGHNA, CDR2 YNFKEQ. The CDR3 is CASSQVGGEGWGTEAFF. DNA for the CDR3: TGTGCCAGCAGCCAAGTTGGTGGCGAGGGCTGGGGGACTGAAGCTTTCTTT.

The V call is TRBV5-1, the J call TRBJ1-2, with TRBD1 matching 9 bases. The CDR3 covers 18 residues. The V segment lost 1 base and the J segment 2 bases; nucleotides outside the gene matches: 12. In germline, CDR1 is SGHRS, CDR2 YFSETQ. The CDR3 DNA sequence: TGCGCCAGCAGCTTGAAACCCCCGACGGGACAGGGAAACTATGGCTACACCTTC. Protein product: CASSLKPPTGQGNYGYTF.

The V and J genes are TRBV10-1 and TRBJ2-3, with 10 bases that match TRBD2. The CDR3 covers 13 residues. Trimming at V came to 6 bases and at J to 3 bases, leaving 0 bases not matched to a gene. Germline-derived CDR1 and CDR2 are WNHNN and SYGVQD (reference sequence). DNA for the CDR3: TGCGCCAGCAGGGGACTAGCGACAGATACGCAGTATTTT. Amino acids: CASRGLATDTQYF.

A single count supports this clone. The chain is built from TRBV4-2 and TRBJ1-5, with a tentative D call TRBD1 (5 bases). CDR1 is LGHNA and CDR2 is YNFKEQ in the germline V gene. The germline V and J ends were trimmed by 4 bases and 1 base, with 11 bases remaining between them. The CDR3 covers 15 residues. This CDR3 reads CASSRGTLSNQPQHF. The CDR3 nucleotides are TGTGCCAGCAGCCGCGGGACGTTGAGCAATCAGCCCCAGCATTTT.

V is TRBV10-3 and J is TRBJ2-1; 12 bases fit TRBD2. CDR1 and CDR2 from the germline V gene are ENHRY and SYGVKD. This CDR3 spans 20 amino acids. J gave up 4 bases and V 3 bases, and 16 bases lay outside the gene matches. The CDR3, as DNA: TGTGCCATCAGTGACCCGACCGGGACTAGCGGGCGCAGTATTTACAATGAGCAGTTCTTC. Amino acid sequence: CAISDPTGTSGRSIYNEQFF.

The chain has TRBV5-4 and TRBJ2-1; D tentatively fits TRBD1 or TRBD2 (5 bases each). From germline, CDR1 is SGHNT and CDR2 YYREEE (reference sequence). V was trimmed by 3 bases and J by 1 base, leaving 11 bases between them. This CDR3 region has 15 residues. CDR3 amino acids: CASSSGTRSYNEQFF. CDR3 DNA: TGTGCCAGCAGCTCCGGGACGCGGTCCTACAATGAGCAGTTCTTC.

The gene calls are TRBV6-1 and TRBJ2-7; TRBD1 matches at 7 bases. The V gene's germline CDR1 is MNHNS and CDR2 SASEGT. The CDR3 has 12 amino acids. The V segment lost 8 bases and the J segment 3 bases; nucleotides outside the gene matches: 4. As DNA, the CDR3 is TGTGCCAGCCGGGGACAGAACTACGAGCAGTACTTC. Amino acid sequence: CASRGQNYEQYF.

V gene TRBV2 combines with J gene TRBJ1-6, with D uncertain. The V end lost 7 bases, the J end lost 2 bases, and 18 bases lay between the germline ends. Germline-derived CDR1 and CDR2 are SNHLY and FYNNEI. This CDR3 comprises 17 residues. CDR3: CASIDGKLPPYNSPLHF. The DNA for the CDR3 is TGTGCCAGCATCGATGGGAAGCTCCCTCCCTATAATTCACCCCTCCACTTT.

V gene TRBV4-2 combines with J gene TRBJ2-3, with 8 bases lining up with TRBD2. This CDR3 comprises 20 residues. With V trimmed by 3 bases and J by 1 base, 18 bases remained unmatched. Germline CDR1 LGHNA, CDR2 YNFKEQ. This chain's CDR3 is CASSHPSLRRGGYGTDTQYF. The DNA of the CDR3 is TGTGCCAGCAGCCACCCAAGCCTCCGCCGCGGGGGGTACGGCACAGATACGCAGTATTTT.

The CDR3 loop is CASSRGRNYYGYTF. In DNA, the CDR3 is TGTGCCAGCAGCCGGGGACGGAACTACTATGGCTACACCTTC. The chain employs TRBV5-6 and TRBJ1-2; maybe TRBD1 (5 bases). This CDR3 contains 14 residues. V lost 4 bases and J 3 bases, leaving 13 bases between the germline ends. The germline gives CDR1 SGHDT, CDR2 YYEEEE.

The chain carries TRBV5-1 and TRBJ2-7; the D is unclear. V lost 0 bases and J 5 bases, leaving 12 bases between the germline ends. The length of the CDR3 is 14 residues. Germline loops: CDR1 SGHRS, CDR2 YFSETQ. CDR3 in amino acids: CASSLGNSFNEQYF. DNA of the CDR3: TGCGCCAGCAGCTTGGGGAATAGCTTCAACGAGCAGTACTTC.